This T cell receptor beta chain originates from a study of graft-versus-host responses after intestinal transplantation. Study-wide background: Anti-thymocyte globulin induction was given to all recipients, followed by tacrolimus and steroids for roughly 3 years.

Whole-study results and caveats: Elevated graft-versus-host to host-versus-graft clonal ratios in allografts were recorded for patients with graft-donor T cell macrochimerism. Declines in HvG clones occurring early post-transplant were associated with peak circulating GvH clone levels.

TCRdb keeps only in-frame clones here, not all; method: immunoSEQ multiplex PCR. The top ten hold about 0.11% of the sample, which has over 100,000 clones, approximately 92% seen once. Of note for this clone: Its specificity is unknown.

Germline-derived CDR1 and CDR2 are SGHDT and YYEEEE. V lost 0 bases and J 2 bases, leaving 11 bases between the germline ends. The CDR3 runs 15 residues. This sequence joins TRBV5-6 and TRBJ1-1, with D possibly matching TRBD1 (5 bases). The TCR comes from a human donor who received an intestinal transplant. This specimen was unstimulated CD4+ T cells sorted from spleen or lymph node cells, taken before intestinal transplant. CDR3 coding DNA: TGTGCCAGCAGCTTGGCCGGGACCCCTAACACTGAAGCTTTCTTT. Translating it yields CASSLAGTPNTEAFF.